Here is one T cell receptor beta chain with its context. These data belong to a study of chemoradiotherapy in HPV16-positive cancers. Repertoires were sampled repeatedly during chemoradiotherapy. The CDR3 is 16 residues long. Per the germline V gene, CDR1 is GTSNPN and CDR2 is SVGIG (reference sequence). The V segment lost 4 bases and the J segment 5 bases; nucleotides outside the gene matches: 12. This table comes from immunoSEQ multiplex PCR, and its TCRdb copy is limited to in-frame clones, with some not included. The sample has 12,000 or so clones, around 85% seen once. The V and J genes are TRBV30 and TRBJ2-5; 11 nucleotides align to TRBD2. The sequence came from a human donor with HPV-associated anogenital cancer. The specimen was blood, collected from a patient who underwent chemoradiotherapy. CDR3 coding DNA: TGTGCCTGGAATGTACGTCTAACTAGCGGGGGTGAGACCCAGTACTTC. This codes for CAWNVRLTSGGETQYF.